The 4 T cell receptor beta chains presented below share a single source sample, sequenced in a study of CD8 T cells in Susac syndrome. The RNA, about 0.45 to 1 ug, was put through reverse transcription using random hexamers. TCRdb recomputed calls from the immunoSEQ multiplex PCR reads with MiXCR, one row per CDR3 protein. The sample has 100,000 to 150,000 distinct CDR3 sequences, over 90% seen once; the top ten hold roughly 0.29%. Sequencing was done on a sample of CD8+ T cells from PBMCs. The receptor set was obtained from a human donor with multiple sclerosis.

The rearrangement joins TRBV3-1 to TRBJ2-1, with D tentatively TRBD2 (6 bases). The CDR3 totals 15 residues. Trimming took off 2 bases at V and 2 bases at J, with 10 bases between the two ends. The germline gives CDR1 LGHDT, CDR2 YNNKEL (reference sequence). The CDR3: CASSQNSGPYNEQFF. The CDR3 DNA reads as TGTGCCAGCAGCCAAAATAGCGGCCCCTACAATGAGCAGTTCTTC.

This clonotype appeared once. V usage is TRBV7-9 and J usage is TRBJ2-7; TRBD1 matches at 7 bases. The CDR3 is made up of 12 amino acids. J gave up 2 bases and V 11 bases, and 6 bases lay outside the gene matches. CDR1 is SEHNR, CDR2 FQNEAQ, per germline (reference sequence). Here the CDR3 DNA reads TGTGCCGGACGACAGGGCACCTACGAGCAGTACTTC. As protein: CAGRQGTYEQYF.

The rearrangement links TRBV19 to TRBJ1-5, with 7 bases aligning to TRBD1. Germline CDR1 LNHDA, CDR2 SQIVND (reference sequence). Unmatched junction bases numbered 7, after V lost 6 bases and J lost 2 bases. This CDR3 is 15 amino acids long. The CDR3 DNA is TGTGCCAGTAGCCCCGGGACAGCGGGCAATCAGCCCCAGCATTTT. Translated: CASSPGTAGNQPQHF. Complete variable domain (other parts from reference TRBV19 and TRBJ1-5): DGGITQSPKYLFRKEGQNVTLSCEQNLNHDAMYWYRQDPGQGLRLIYYSQIVNDFQKGDIAEGYSVSREKKESFPLTVTSAQKNPTAFYLCASSPGTAGNQPQHFGDGTRLSIL.

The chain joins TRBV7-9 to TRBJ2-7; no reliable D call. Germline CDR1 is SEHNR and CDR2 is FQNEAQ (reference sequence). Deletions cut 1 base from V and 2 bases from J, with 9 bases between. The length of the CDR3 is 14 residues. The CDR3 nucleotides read TGTGCCAGCAGCTTAGAGGTCAGTCCCTACGAGCAGTACTTC. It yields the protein CASSLEVSPYEQYF.